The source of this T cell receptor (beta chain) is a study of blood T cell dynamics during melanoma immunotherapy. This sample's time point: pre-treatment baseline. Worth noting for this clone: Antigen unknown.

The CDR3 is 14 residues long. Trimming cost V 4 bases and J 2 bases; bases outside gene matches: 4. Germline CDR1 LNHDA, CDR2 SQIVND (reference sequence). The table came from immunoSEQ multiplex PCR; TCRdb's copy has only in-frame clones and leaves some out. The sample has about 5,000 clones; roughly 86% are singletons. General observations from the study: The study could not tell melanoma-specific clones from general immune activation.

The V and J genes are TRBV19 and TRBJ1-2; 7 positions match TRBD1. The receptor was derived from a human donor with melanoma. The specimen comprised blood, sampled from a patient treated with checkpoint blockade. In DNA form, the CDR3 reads TGTGCCAGTAGTACGACGACAGGGAACTATGGCTACACCTTC. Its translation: CASSTTTGNYGYTF.